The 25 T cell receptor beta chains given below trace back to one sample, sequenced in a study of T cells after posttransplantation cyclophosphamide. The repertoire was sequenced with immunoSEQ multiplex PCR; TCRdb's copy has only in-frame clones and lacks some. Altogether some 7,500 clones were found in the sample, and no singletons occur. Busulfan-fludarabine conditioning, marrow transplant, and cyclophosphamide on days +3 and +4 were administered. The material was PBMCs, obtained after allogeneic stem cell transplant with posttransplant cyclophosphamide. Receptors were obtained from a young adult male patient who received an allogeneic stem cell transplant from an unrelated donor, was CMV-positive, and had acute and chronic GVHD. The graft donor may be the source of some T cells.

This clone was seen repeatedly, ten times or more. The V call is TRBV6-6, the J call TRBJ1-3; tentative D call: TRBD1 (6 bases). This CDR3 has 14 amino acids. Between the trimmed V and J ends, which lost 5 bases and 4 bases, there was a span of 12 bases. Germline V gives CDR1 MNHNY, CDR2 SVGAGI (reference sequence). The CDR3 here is CASSPGTPGNTIYF. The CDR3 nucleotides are TGTGCCAGCAGTCCAGGGACACCCGGAAACACCATATATTTT.

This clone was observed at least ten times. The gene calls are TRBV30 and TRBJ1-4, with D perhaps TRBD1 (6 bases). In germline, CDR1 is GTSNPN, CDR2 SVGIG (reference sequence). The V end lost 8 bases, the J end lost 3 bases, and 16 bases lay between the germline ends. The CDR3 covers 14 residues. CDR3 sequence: CAGHQGKANEKLFF. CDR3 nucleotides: TGTGCCGGGCATCAGGGGAAGGCTAATGAAAAACTGTTTTTT.

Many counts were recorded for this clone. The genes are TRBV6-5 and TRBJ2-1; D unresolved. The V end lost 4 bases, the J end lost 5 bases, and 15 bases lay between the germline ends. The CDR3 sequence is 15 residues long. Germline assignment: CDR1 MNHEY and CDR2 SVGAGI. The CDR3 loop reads CASSSTPWQDNEQFF. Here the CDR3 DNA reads TGTGCCAGCAGTTCCACGCCCTGGCAGGACAATGAGCAGTTCTTC.

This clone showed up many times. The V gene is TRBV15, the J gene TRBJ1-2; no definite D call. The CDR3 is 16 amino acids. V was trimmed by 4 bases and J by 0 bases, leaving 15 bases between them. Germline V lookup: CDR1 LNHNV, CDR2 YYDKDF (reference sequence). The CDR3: CATSIFREIANYGYTF. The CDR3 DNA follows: TGTGCCACCAGCATCTTCCGGGAGATAGCTAACTATGGCTACACCTTC.

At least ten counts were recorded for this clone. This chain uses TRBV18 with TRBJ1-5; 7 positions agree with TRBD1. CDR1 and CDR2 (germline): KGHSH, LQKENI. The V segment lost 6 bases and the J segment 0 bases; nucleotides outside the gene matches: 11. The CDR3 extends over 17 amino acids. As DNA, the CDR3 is TGTGCCAGCTCCCCGTCCCGGGACAGTTATAGCAATCAGCCCCAGCATTTT. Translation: CASSPSRDSYSNQPQHF.

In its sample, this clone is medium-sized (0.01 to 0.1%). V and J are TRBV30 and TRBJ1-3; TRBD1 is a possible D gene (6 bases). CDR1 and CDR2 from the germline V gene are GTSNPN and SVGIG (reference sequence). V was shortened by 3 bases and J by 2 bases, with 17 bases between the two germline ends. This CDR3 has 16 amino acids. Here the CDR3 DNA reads TGTGCCTGGAGGCTAAAGGGGGAACGTGCTGGAAACACCATATATTTT. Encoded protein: CAWRLKGERAGNTIYF.

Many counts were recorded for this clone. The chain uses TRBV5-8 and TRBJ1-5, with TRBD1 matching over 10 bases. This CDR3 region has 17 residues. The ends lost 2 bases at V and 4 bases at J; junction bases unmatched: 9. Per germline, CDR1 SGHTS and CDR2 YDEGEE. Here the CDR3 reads CASSLGTGEYRNQPQHF. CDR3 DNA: TGTGCCAGCAGCTTAGGGACAGGGGAATATAGAAATCAGCCCCAGCATTTT.

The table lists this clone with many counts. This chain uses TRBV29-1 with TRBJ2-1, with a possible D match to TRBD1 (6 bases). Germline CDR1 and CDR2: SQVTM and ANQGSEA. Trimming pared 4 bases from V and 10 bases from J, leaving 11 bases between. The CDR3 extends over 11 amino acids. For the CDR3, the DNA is TGCAGCGTTGCCTTCGACAGGGAGCAGTTCTTC. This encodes CSVAFDREQFF.

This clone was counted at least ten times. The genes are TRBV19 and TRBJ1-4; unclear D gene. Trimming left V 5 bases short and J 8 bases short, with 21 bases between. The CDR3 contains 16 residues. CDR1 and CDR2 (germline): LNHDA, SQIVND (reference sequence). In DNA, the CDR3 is TGTGCCAGTAGTGCGAGGGTGCAACTCGGGATGGAAAAACTGTTTTTT. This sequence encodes CASSARVQLGMEKLFF.

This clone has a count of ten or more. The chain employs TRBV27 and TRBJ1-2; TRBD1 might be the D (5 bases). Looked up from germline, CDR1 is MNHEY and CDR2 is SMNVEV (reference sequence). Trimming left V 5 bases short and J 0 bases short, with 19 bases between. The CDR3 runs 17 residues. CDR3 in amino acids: CASSRTTRGETNYGYTF. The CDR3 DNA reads TGTGCCAGCAGTCGCACCACCCGGGGGGAAACTAACTATGGCTACACCTTC.

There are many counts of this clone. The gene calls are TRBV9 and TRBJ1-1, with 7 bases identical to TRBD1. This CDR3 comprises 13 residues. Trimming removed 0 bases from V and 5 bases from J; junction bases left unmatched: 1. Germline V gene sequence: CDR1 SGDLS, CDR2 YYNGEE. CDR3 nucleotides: TGTGCCAGCAGCGTAGAACAGGGGACTGAAGCTTTCTTT. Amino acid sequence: CASSVEQGTEAFF.

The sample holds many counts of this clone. This CDR3 is CAWSQSGVNTGELFF. The CDR3 coding sequence is TGTGCCTGGTCGCAAAGCGGGGTAAACACCGGGGAGCTGTTTTTT. V is TRBV30 and J is TRBJ2-2; 7 nucleotides line up with TRBD2. The length of the CDR3 is 15 residues. V lost 5 bases, J lost 2 bases, and 8 bases stayed unmatched. Germline values: CDR1 GTSNPN, CDR2 SVGIG (reference sequence).

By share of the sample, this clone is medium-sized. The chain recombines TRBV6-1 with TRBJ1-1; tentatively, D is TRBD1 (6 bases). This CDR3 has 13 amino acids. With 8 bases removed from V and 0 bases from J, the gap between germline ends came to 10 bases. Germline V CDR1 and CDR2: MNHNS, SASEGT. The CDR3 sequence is CASLGQMNTEAFF. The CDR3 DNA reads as TGTGCCAGCCTTGGACAGATGAACACTGAAGCTTTCTTT.

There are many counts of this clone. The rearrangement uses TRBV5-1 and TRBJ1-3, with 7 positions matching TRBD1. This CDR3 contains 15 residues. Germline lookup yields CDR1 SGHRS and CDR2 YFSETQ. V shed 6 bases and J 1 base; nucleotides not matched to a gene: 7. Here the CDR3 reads CASTRTGTSGNTIYF. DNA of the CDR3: TGCGCCAGCACCCGGACAGGAACTTCTGGAAACACCATATATTTT.

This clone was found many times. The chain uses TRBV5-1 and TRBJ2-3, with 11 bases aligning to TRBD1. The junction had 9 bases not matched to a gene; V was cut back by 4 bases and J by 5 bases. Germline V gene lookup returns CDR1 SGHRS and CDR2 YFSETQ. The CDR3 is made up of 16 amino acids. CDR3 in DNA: TGCGCCAGCAGCCGACAAGGACAGGGGGCGCAAGATACGCAGTATTTT. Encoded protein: CASSRQGQGAQDTQYF.

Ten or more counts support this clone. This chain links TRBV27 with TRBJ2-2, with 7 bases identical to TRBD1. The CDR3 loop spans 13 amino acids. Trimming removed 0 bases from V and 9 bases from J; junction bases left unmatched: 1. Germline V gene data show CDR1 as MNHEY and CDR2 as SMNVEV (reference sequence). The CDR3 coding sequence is TGTGCCAGCAGTTTATCAGGGGGCCGGGAGCTGTTTTTT. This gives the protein CASSLSGGRELFF.

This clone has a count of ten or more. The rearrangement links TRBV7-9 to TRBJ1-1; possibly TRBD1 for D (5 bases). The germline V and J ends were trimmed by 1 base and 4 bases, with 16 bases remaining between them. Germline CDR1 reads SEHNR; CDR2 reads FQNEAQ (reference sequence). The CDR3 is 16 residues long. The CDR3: CASSLGAGVGATEAFF. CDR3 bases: TGTGCCAGCAGCTTAGGGGCGGGGGTCGGAGCCACTGAAGCTTTCTTT. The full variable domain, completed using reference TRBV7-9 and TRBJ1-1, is DTGVSQNPRHKITKRGQNVTFRCDPISEHNRLYWYRQTLGQGPEFLTYFQNEAQLEKSRLLSDRFSAERPKGSFSTLEIQRTEQGDSAMYLCASSLGAGVGATEAFFGQGTRLTVV.

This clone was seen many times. CDR3 sequence: CASRDRSNEKLFF. The CDR3 region has the DNA TGTGCCAGCCGGGACAGGTCGAATGAAAAACTGTTTTTT. The rearrangement joins TRBV7-9 to TRBJ1-4; the match to TRBD1 covers 8 bases. V shed 8 bases, J shed 5 bases, and the junction held 4 bases outside the gene matches. The CDR3 contains 13 residues. Germline V gene sequence: CDR1 SEHNR, CDR2 FQNEAQ (reference sequence). Based on the CDR3 plus reference TRBV7-9 and TRBJ1-4, the full variable domain is DTGVSQNPRHKITKRGQNVTFRCDPISEHNRLYWYRQTLGQGPEFLTYFQNEAQLEKSRLLSDRFSAERPKGSFSTLEIQRTEQGDSAMYLCASRDRSNEKLFFGSGTQLSVL.

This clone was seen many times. This CDR3 is CASSQGQGKPQETQYF. For the CDR3, the DNA is TGTGCCAGCAGCCAAGGACAGGGGAAGCCCCAAGAGACCCAGTACTTC. The chain joins TRBV14 to TRBJ2-5, with TRBD1 matching over 8 bases. Germline V lookup: CDR1 SGHDN, CDR2 FVKESK. The trim removed 1 base at V and 1 base at J, leaving 5 bases unmatched. This CDR3 has 16 residues.

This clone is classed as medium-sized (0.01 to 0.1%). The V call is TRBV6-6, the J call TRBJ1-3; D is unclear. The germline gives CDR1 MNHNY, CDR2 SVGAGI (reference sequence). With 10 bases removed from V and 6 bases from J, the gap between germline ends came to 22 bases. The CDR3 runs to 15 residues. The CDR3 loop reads CATHETGFVVNTIYF. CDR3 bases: TGTGCCACCCACGAGACGGGGTTTGTAGTAAACACCATATATTTT.

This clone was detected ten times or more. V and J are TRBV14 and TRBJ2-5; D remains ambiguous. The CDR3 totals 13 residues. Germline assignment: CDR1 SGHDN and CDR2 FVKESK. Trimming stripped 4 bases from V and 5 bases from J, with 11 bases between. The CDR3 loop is CASSLASRETQYF. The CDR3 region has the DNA TGTGCCAGCAGCCTGGCTTCACGCGAGACCCAGTACTTC. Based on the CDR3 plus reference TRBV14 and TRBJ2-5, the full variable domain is EAGVTQFPSHSVIEKGQTVTLRCDPISGHDNLYWYRRVMGKEIKFLLHFVKESKQDESGMPNNRFLAERTGGTYSTLKVQPAELEDSGVYFCASSLASRETQYFGPGTRLLVL.

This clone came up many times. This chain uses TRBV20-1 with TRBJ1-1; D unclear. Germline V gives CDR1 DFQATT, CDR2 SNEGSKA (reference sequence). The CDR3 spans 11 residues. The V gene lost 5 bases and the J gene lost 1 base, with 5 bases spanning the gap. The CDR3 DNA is TGCAGTGCTCCGAGGAACACTGAAGCTTTCTTT. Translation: CSAPRNTEAFF.

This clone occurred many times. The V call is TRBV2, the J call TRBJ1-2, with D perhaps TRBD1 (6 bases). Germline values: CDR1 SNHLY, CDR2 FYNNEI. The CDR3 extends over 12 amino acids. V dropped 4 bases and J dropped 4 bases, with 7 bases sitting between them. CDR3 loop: CASSVQGYGYTF. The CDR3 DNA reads TGTGCCAGCAGTGTACAGGGCTATGGCTACACCTTC.

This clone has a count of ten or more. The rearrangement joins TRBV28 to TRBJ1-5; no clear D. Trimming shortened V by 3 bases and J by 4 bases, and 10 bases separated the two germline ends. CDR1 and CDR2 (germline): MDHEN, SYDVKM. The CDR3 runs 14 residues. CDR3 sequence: CASSFPDWNQPQHF. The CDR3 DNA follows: TGTGCCAGCAGTTTCCCCGACTGGAATCAGCCCCAGCATTTT.

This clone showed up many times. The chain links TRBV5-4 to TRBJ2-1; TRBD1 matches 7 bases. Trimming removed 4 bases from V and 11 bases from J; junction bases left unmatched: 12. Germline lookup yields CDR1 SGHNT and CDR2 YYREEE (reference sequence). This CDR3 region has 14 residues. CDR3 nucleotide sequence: TGTGCCAGCAGCGTGCAGGGGGTCCCAACTAAGCAGTTCTTC. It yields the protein CASSVQGVPTKQFF.